This TCR beta chain was identified in a study of technical replicates of blood from a few donors. Measured with immunoSEQ multiplex PCR; TCRdb has only the in-frame clones, and not every one. The sample lists tens of thousands of clones; around 94% were seen once. The CDR3 is 14 amino acids. The ends lost 2 bases at V and 4 bases at J; junction bases unmatched: 5. CDR1 is SGHAT and CDR2 is FQDESV in the germline V gene (reference sequence). The origin of this receptor is a human donor in good health. Some clones in this sample may be carry-over from other donors' samples. The chain has TRBV11-1 and TRBJ2-7; 7 bases fit TRBD2. The specimen was PBMCs. The CDR3 reads CASSLLGGSYEQYF. In nucleotides, the CDR3 is TGTGCCAGCAGCTTACTTGGCGGGAGTTACGAGCAGTACTTC.